These 15 T cell receptor beta chains were sequenced from one sample in a study of blood T cell repertoires in COVID-19. Method: immunoSEQ multiplex PCR; TCRdb's copy keeps in-frame clones and lacks some. The sample lists roughly 130,000 clones, about 87% occurring once. The sample was peripheral blood. The receptors here all came from a woman between 55 and 75 years old with acute or convalescent COVID-19.

This clone was seen only a few times. The chain joins TRBV28 to TRBJ1-1, with unresolved D. Trimming took 4 bases from V and 6 from J, leaving 6 bases between them. The CDR3 totals 11 residues. Germline V gene data show CDR1 as MDHEN and CDR2 as SYDVKM. The CDR3 sequence is CASSSSAEAFF. CDR3 nucleotides: TGTGCCAGCAGTTCATCAGCTGAAGCTTTCTTT. Full variable domain (missing parts from reference TRBV28 and TRBJ1-1): DVKVTQSSRYLVKRTGEKVFLECVQDMDHENMFWYRQDPGLGLRLIYFSYDVKMKEKGDIPEGYSVSREKKERFSLILESASTNQTSMYLCASSSSAEAFFGQGTRLTVV.

V and J are TRBV5-5 and TRBJ1-1; no firm D call. The CDR3 runs 12 residues. V dropped 1 base and J dropped 6 bases, with 7 bases sitting between them. The germline CDR1 and CDR2 sequences are SGHKS and YYEKEE (reference sequence). The CDR3 region has the DNA TGTGCCAGCAGCTTGCGCGATTCTGAAGCTTTCTTT. Residues: CASSLRDSEAFF.

This clone was observed a single time. Other DNA variants within this sample encode the same CDR3. The chain recombines TRBV2 with TRBJ1-5; 7 bases fit TRBD1. After removal of 9 bases from V and 4 bases from J, the junction contained 12 bases not matched to a gene. This CDR3 has 15 residues. The V gene's germline CDR1 is SNHLY and CDR2 FYNNEI. The CDR3 spells CASTLRGGGNQPQHF. As DNA, the CDR3 is TGTGCCAGTACCCTCCGAGGGGGCGGGAATCAGCCCCAGCATTTT. Full variable domain (remainder filled in from reference TRBV2 and TRBJ1-5): EPEVTQTPSHQVTQMGQEVILRCVPISNHLYFYWYRQILGQKVEFLVSFYNNEISEKSEIFDDQFSVERPDGSNFTLKIRSTKLEDSAMYFCASTLRGGGNQPQHFGDGTRLSIL.

The V and J genes are TRBV5-1 and TRBJ2-1; D perhaps matches TRBD2 (6 bases). Germline loops: CDR1 SGHRS, CDR2 YFSETQ. The CDR3 is 15 amino acids. V was clipped by 4 bases and J by 8 bases, with 19 bases between them. The CDR3 nucleotides read TGCGCCAGCAGCCCCTTAAGTCCGGGGGTGGATGAGCAGTTCTTC. Residues: CASSPLSPGVDEQFF.

The chain links TRBV10-2 to TRBJ2-2, with 9 bases identical to TRBD2. CDR1 is WSHSY and CDR2 is SAAADI in the germline V gene. The CDR3 has 16 residues. J lost 0 bases, V lost 7 bases, and 6 bases had no gene match. CDR3 region: CASNPSGTPNTGELFF. CDR3 DNA: TGCGCCAGCAACCCTAGCGGGACCCCGAACACCGGGGAGCTGTTTTTT.

The CDR3 sequence: CASSEGRGLNYGYTF. The CDR3 bases are TGTGCCAGCAGTGAAGGAAGGGGGCTCAACTATGGCTACACCTTC. The J gene is TRBJ1-2, the V gene TRBV6-1, with 7 bases that match TRBD1. This CDR3 is built from 15 residues. With V trimmed by 1 base and J by 2 bases, 4 bases remained unmatched. Germline V lookup: CDR1 MNHNS, CDR2 SASEGT.

With regard to this clone: In the same sample, other DNA sequences code for this CDR3. The chain recombines TRBV5-1 with TRBJ1-3; 8 nucleotides agree with TRBD1. Germline CDR1 is SGHRS and CDR2 is YFSETQ. The length of the CDR3 is 15 residues. The ends lost 4 bases at V and 4 bases at J; junction bases unmatched: 7. The CDR3 protein is CASSPGTGGGNTIYF. The CDR3 DNA sequence: TGCGCCAGCAGCCCCGGGACAGGAGGAGGAAACACCATATATTTT.

The chain uses TRBV4-1 and TRBJ1-1; weak D call: TRBD1 (6 bases). Deletions cut 0 bases from V and 1 base from J, with 12 bases between. The CDR3 consists of 16 residues. Germline CDR1 and CDR2: MGHRA and YSYEKL. The CDR3 sequence is CASSQDLGATNTEAFF. DNA for the CDR3: TGCGCCAGCAGCCAAGATCTGGGGGCTACGAACACTGAAGCTTTCTTT.

The chain is built from TRBV5-8 and TRBJ1-2; tentatively, D is TRBD1 (5 bases). The CDR3 is made up of 15 amino acids. CDR1 SGHTS and CDR2 YDEGEE come from the germline V gene. V was shortened by 2 bases and J by 10 bases, with 21 bases between the two germline ends. The CDR3 loop reads CASSFPAGPGLNYTF. CDR3 bases: TGTGCCAGCAGCTTCCCTGCGGGACCGGGACTTAACTACACCTTC.

This chain uses TRBV15 with TRBJ2-5; TRBD1 is a possible D gene (6 bases). The CDR3 contains 15 residues. Germline values: CDR1 LNHNV, CDR2 YYDKDF (reference sequence). Deletions cut 8 bases from V and 4 bases from J, with 20 bases between. CDR3 nucleotides: TGTGCCACCGGATCAGCAGGGGCGGTGGGAGAGACCCAGTACTTC. Translation gives CATGSAGAVGETQYF.

The chain is built from TRBV9 and TRBJ1-2; 7 positions agree with TRBD1. V trimming: 8 bases; J trimming: 5 bases; junction bases outside the gene matches: 18. The germline V gene encodes CDR1 SGDLS and CDR2 YYNGEE. The CDR3 has 16 residues. CDR3 coding DNA: TGTGCCAGTTCGGGGACAGCCTTTTCCCACCAGTATGGCTACACCTTC. Translating gives CASSGTAFSHQYGYTF.

This clone has a handful of counts. J is TRBJ1-3 and V is TRBV19; possibly TRBD1 for D (5 bases). This CDR3 is 9 amino acids long. Looked up from germline, CDR1 is LNHDA and CDR2 is SQIVND (reference sequence). V dropped 6 bases and J dropped 16 bases, with 10 bases sitting between them. The chain's CDR3 is CASRGTRYF. The DNA of the CDR3 is TGTGCCAGTAGGGGGACTAGGTATTTT.

This chain links TRBV19 with TRBJ2-1; 9 positions match TRBD1. This CDR3 contains 15 residues. The J segment lost 7 bases and the V segment lost 4 bases, leaving 8 bases of the junction unmatched. Germline V CDR1 and CDR2: LNHDA, SQIVND (reference sequence). CDR3 bases: TGTGCCAGTAGTACCGGGACAGGGATCGTTAATGAGCAGTTCTTC. Translating gives CASSTGTGIVNEQFF.

This clone was counted a single time. The chain links TRBV7-9 to TRBJ2-1, with D possibly TRBD2 on 5 matching bases. Germline CDR1 SEHNR, CDR2 FQNEAQ (reference sequence). Trimming removed 3 bases from V and 5 bases from J, with 14 bases in between. CDR3 size: 15 residues. The CDR3 reads CASSFYGMGDNEQFF. DNA of the CDR3: TGTGCCAGCAGCTTTTACGGGATGGGAGACAATGAGCAGTTCTTC.

As DNA, the CDR3 is TGTGCCAGCAGCTGGGGACAGGGAGGTTCGTATGGCTACACCTTC. It encodes CASSWGQGGSYGYTF. The chain joins TRBV5-5 to TRBJ1-2, with 9 nucleotides matching TRBD1. Germline values: CDR1 SGHKS, CDR2 YYEKEE (reference sequence). This CDR3 contains 15 residues. J lost 5 bases, V lost 3 bases, and 8 bases had no gene match.